The 22 T cell receptor beta chains below were found in one sample sequenced in a study of blood T cell repertoires in COVID-19. Sequenced by immunoSEQ multiplex PCR; TCRdb stores in-frame clones only, minus some. The table lists approximately 250,000 clones, about 90% of them singletons. Sequenced sample: PBMCs or T cells enriched from blood (not recorded which). These receptor sequences come from a woman younger than 45 with acute COVID-19.

The rearrangement links TRBV27 to TRBJ2-4; 12 bases line up with TRBD1. The CDR3 contains 17 residues. From germline, CDR1 is MNHEY and CDR2 SMNVEV (reference sequence). The V gene end was trimmed by 4 bases and the J gene end by 2 bases; junction bases not matched to a gene: 6. In nucleotides, the CDR3 is TGTGCCAGCAGTTCACCCCGGGACAGGGGGCCCAAAAACATTCAGTACTTC. Protein: CASSSPRDRGPKNIQYF.

The V and J genes are TRBV7-9 and TRBJ1-1; D not resolved. From germline, CDR1 is SEHNR and CDR2 FQNEAQ (reference sequence). The CDR3 has 13 amino acids. Trimming removed 4 bases at V and 0 bases at J, with 6 bases between. This chain's CDR3 is CASSSEMNTEAFF. CDR3 nucleotide sequence: TGTGCCAGCAGCTCCGAGATGAACACTGAAGCTTTCTTT.

The CDR3 DNA reads as TGTGCCAGCAGCGTAGTCCCGCCGGGACAGGGCACAGATACGCAGTATTTT. Translating gives CASSVVPPGQGTDTQYF. V is TRBV9 and J is TRBJ2-3, with TRBD1 matching over 8 bases. V dropped 0 bases and J dropped 1; count of bases not matched to a gene: 7. Germline values: CDR1 SGDLS, CDR2 YYNGEE. The CDR3 consists of 17 residues.

The chain couples TRBV27 to TRBJ2-3; tentatively, D is TRBD1 (6 bases). CDR3 length: 13 amino acids. The germline CDR1 and CDR2 sequences are MNHEY and SMNVEV (reference sequence). With 4 bases removed from V and 1 base from J, the gap between germline ends came to 6 bases. The CDR3: CASSWGRTDTQYF. CDR3 in DNA: TGTGCCAGCAGTTGGGGGCGCACAGATACGCAGTATTTT.

V gene TRBV7-8 combines with J gene TRBJ2-5; 8 positions agree with TRBD1. This CDR3 has 13 amino acids. V lost 6 bases and J lost 5; bases outside the gene matches: 5. The V gene's germline CDR1 is SGHVS and CDR2 FQNEAQ. CDR3 sequence (DNA): TGTGCCAGCAGGGACAGGGTCAATGAGACCCAGTACTTC. Translating it yields CASRDRVNETQYF. The whole variable domain, remainder taken from reference TRBV7-8 and TRBJ2-5, is GAGVSQSPRYKVAKRGQDVALRCDPISGHVSLFWYQQALGQGPEFLTYFQNEAQLDKSGLPSDRFFAERPEGSVSTLKIQRTQQEDSAVYLCASRDRVNETQYFGPGTRLLVL.

This clone appeared a single time. The chain carries TRBV3-1 (or the pseudogene TRBV3-2) and TRBJ2-1; 12 nucleotides align to TRBD2. CDR1 is LGHDT, CDR2 YNNKEL, per germline (reference sequence). J was trimmed by 10 bases and V by 4 bases; bases with no gene match: 8. This CDR3 has 15 amino acids. The CDR3 here is CASSRRLAGDSEQFF. The CDR3 coding sequence is TGTGCCAGCAGCCGGAGACTAGCGGGAGACAGCGAGCAGTTCTTC.

CDR3 in amino acids: CASSGRTGNEQYF. The DNA of the CDR3 is TGTGCCAGCAGCGGCAGAACAGGGAACGAGCAGTACTTC. V gene TRBV9 combines with J gene TRBJ2-7; possibly TRBD1 for D (6 bases). The CDR3 covers 13 residues. Germline loops: CDR1 SGDLS, CDR2 YYNGEE. The V end was cut by 3 bases, the J end by 5 bases, with 12 bases between.

The count of this clone is one. The gene calls are TRBV24-1 and TRBJ2-4; D is possibly TRBD1 (5 bases). The germline V gene has CDR1 KGHDR and CDR2 SFDVKD. The V end lost 5 bases, the J end lost 11 bases, and 9 bases lay between the germline ends. CDR3 size: 11 residues. The CDR3 nucleotides read TGTGCCACCAGTGCAGGGCAAGTTCAGTACTTC. The encoded protein is CATSAGQVQYF.

This clone was observed once. The V and J genes are TRBV19 and TRBJ2-7, with D possibly matching TRBD1 (5 bases). V lost 6 bases to trimming and J lost 2 bases, with 11 bases between them. This CDR3 region has 13 residues. The germline V gene has CDR1 LNHDA and CDR2 SQIVND (reference sequence). The CDR3 sequence is CASSEDTTYEQYF. The CDR3 DNA sequence: TGTGCCAGTAGCGAGGACACCACCTACGAGCAGTACTTC.

This rearrangement joins TRBV6-5 to TRBJ2-7; the match to TRBD2 covers 9 bases. The CDR3 loop spans 15 amino acids. The V gene's germline CDR1 is MNHEY and CDR2 SVGAGI. The V gene end was trimmed by 4 bases and the J gene end by 6 bases; junction bases not matched to a gene: 10. This CDR3 is CASSSGSGSLSEQYF. Here the CDR3 DNA reads TGTGCCAGCAGTTCTGGTAGCGGGAGCCTTAGCGAGCAGTACTTC.

This chain uses TRBV7-2 with TRBJ2-5; weak D call: TRBD2 (5 bases). The CDR3 consists of 13 residues. Trimming left V 4 bases short and J 3 bases short, with 9 bases between. CDR1 is SGHTA, CDR2 FQGNSA, per germline. This chain's CDR3 is CASSSQRKETQYF. The CDR3 DNA sequence: TGTGCCAGCAGCTCGCAGCGGAAAGAGACCCAGTACTTC.

V gene TRBV19 combines with J gene TRBJ2-3, with 9 bases fitting TRBD1. The CDR3 totals 17 residues. Per the germline V gene, CDR1 is LNHDA and CDR2 is SQIVND (reference sequence). V was clipped by 1 base and J by 4 bases; unmatched bases: 9. The CDR3 sequence: CASSIVGTGFFADTQYF. The CDR3, as DNA: TGTGCCAGTAGTATAGTGGGGACAGGGTTTTTTGCAGATACGCAGTATTTT.

The chain couples TRBV6-1 to TRBJ2-7; possible D gene TRBD1, 5 bases. Trimming took off 2 bases at V and 4 bases at J, with 12 bases between the two ends. CDR1 and CDR2 (germline): MNHNS, SASEGT. This CDR3 has 14 amino acids. The chain's CDR3 is CASSEFRGAYEQYF. The CDR3 DNA is TGTGCCAGCAGTGAATTTAGGGGCGCGTACGAGCAGTACTTC.

The J gene is TRBJ1-1, the V gene TRBV28, with 7 bases fitting TRBD1. Looked up from germline, CDR1 is MDHEN and CDR2 is SYDVKM. The CDR3 extends over 12 amino acids. Trimming took 5 bases from V and 7 from J; bases not matched to a gene: 4. The CDR3 protein is CASSKDRIEAFF. The DNA of the CDR3 is TGTGCCAGCAGTAAGGACAGGATTGAAGCTTTCTTT.

This chain joins TRBV4-1 and TRBJ1-5; D perhaps matches TRBD1 (6 bases). V was pared by 3 bases and J by 5 bases, with 8 bases between. CDR3 size: 13 residues. Germline values: CDR1 MGHRA, CDR2 YSYEKL. CDR3 in amino acids: CASSHSGDQPQHF. In DNA form, the CDR3 reads TGCGCCAGCAGCCACTCAGGGGATCAGCCCCAGCATTTT.

The chain employs TRBV5-1 and TRBJ2-7, with D possibly TRBD2 on 7 matching bases. The V gene lost 0 bases and the J gene lost 4 bases, with 20 bases spanning the gap. CDR1 is SGHRS, CDR2 YFSETQ, per germline. The CDR3 is made up of 17 amino acids. The CDR3, as DNA: TGCGCCAGCAGCTTGGATTACGGGGGGCCAGGTGGTTACGAGCAGTACTTC. Translation: CASSLDYGGPGGYEQYF.

The sample holds one count of this clone. This chain links TRBV19 with TRBJ1-3; D might be TRBD1 (5 bases). The germline V gene has CDR1 LNHDA and CDR2 SQIVND (reference sequence). The CDR3 contains 14 residues. V was shortened by 6 bases and J by 8 bases, with 17 bases between the two germline ends. The CDR3, as DNA: TGTGCCAGTAGAACCGCCCAACGGGGGGACACCATATATTTT. Its translation: CASRTAQRGDTIYF.

The chain has TRBV14 and TRBJ1-1; D is ambiguous. The CDR3 is made up of 15 amino acids. V shed 4 bases and J shed 0 bases, with 12 bases lying between them. Germline V gene data show CDR1 as SGHDN and CDR2 as FVKESK. This CDR3 is CASSPGHGVNTEAFF. The CDR3 DNA follows: TGTGCCAGCAGCCCTGGGCACGGGGTGAACACTGAAGCTTTCTTT.

This chain links TRBV19 with TRBJ2-2; possible D gene TRBD2, 5 bases. The germline gives CDR1 LNHDA, CDR2 SQIVND (reference sequence). The CDR3 length is 14 residues. The V gene lost 5 bases and the J gene lost 5 bases, with 12 bases spanning the gap. The CDR3 sequence: CASSVLERTGELFF. In DNA form, the CDR3 reads TGTGCCAGTAGTGTCCTAGAGCGGACCGGGGAGCTGTTTTTT.

The chain links TRBV7-3 to TRBJ2-1, with 14 bases fitting TRBD2. CDR1 is SGHTA, CDR2 FQGTGA, per germline. CDR3 length: 19 amino acids. The ends lost 4 bases at V and 5 bases at J; junction bases unmatched: 13. The CDR3 loop reads CASSSRLAGGQRGNNEQFF. DNA of the CDR3: TGTGCCAGCAGCTCACGACTAGCGGGAGGGCAGAGGGGGAACAATGAGCAGTTCTTC.

This sequence joins TRBV6-2 or TRBV6-3 and TRBJ1-1; tentatively, D is TRBD1 (6 bases). CDR1 is MNHEY and CDR2 is SVGEGT in the germline V gene. The ends were cut back, 6 bases at V and 8 bases at J, with 13 bases in the middle. The CDR3 spans 12 residues. Here the CDR3 DNA reads TGTGCCAGCAGCTCGGGGGGACAAGAAGCTTTCTTT. Translation: CASSSGGQEAFF.

The genes are TRBV5-1 and TRBJ2-3; TRBD2 matches 7 bases. The CDR3 length is 16 residues. Per the germline V gene, CDR1 is SGHRS and CDR2 is YFSETQ. J was trimmed by 3 bases and V by 1 base; bases with no gene match: 8. CDR3 amino acids: CASSLNGGDRTDTQYF. The CDR3, as DNA: TGCGCCAGCAGCTTGAATGGGGGGGATCGAACAGATACGCAGTATTTT.